This TCR beta chain was found in a study of T cell responses to AZD1222 COVID-19 vaccine. The germline V and J ends were trimmed by 3 bases and 0 bases, with 7 bases remaining between them. The CDR3 spans 14 residues. Germline assignment: CDR1 SGDLS and CDR2 YYNGEE. Clones were read by immunoSEQ multiplex PCR, and TCRdb kept only the in-frame ones, dropping some. The sample gives tens of thousands of clones, roughly 85% of which show up once; 8% to 13% is in the top ten. The TCR comes from an adult who received the AZD1222 COVID-19 vaccine. The rearrangement links TRBV9 to TRBJ1-3; the D is unclear. The specimen comprised peripheral blood, sampled 28 days after the second AZD1222 dose. CDR3 nucleotide sequence: TGTGCCAGCAGCGCCGGCAACTCTGGAAACACCATATATTTT. Translation gives CASSAGNSGNTIYF. The complete variable domain, with remaining parts taken from reference TRBV9 and TRBJ1-3, reads DSGVTQTPKHLITATGQRVTLRCSPRSGDLSVYWYQQSLDQGLQFLIQYYNGEERAKGNILERFSAQQFPDLHSELNLSSLELGDSALYFCASSAGNSGNTIYFGEGSWLTVV.